This TCR beta chain was recovered during a study of identical twins. Study-level findings and limits: Twin pairs had excess sharing that was weaker in beta out-of-frame sequences. Conclusions relied on cross-sectional statistical analysis, not following the same donors. In zero-insertion analyses, partial confounding could arise from invariant MAIT and iNKT cells.

After template switching added a universal primer site, the resulting cDNA carried unique molecular identifiers. TCRdb analysed the 5' RACE reads with MiXCR anew, one entry per CDR3 protein. The profile shows roughly 1.6 million distinct CDR3 sequences, less than 35% of them singletons. This CDR3 has 15 amino acids. Trimming stripped 6 bases from V and 3 bases from J, with 17 bases between. A few counts support this clonotype. The antigen remains undetermined. Sequencing input: cord blood. This rearrangement joins TRBV12-3 or TRBV12-4 to TRBJ1-1, with D maybe TRBD1 (5 bases). The receptor was derived from a newborn girl in good health. CDR3: CASSPLDGGDTEAFF. DNA for the CDR3: TGTGCCAGCAGCCCACTAGACGGGGGGGACACTGAAGCTTTCTTT.